This TCR beta chain was sequenced during a study of T cells in tuberculosis. Time point: new active TB diagnosis, blood taken before or within 7 days of starting treatment. Included patients were adults of at least 18, HIV-seronegative, South African. Some clones are missing from TCRdb's copy, which holds only in-frame ones; the method was immunoSEQ multiplex PCR. The sample consists of 25,000 to 35,000 clones, around 86% of them appearing once. Germline loops: CDR1 SSHAT, CDR2 FNYEAQ (reference sequence). Trimming pared 4 bases from V and 4 bases from J, leaving 11 bases between. CDR3 length equals 14 residues.

The sequence came from an adult with tuberculosis. The V gene is TRBV7-7, the J gene TRBJ2-4; D might be TRBD1 (5 bases). The sequencing here drew on PBMCs, taken at tuberculosis diagnosis. For the CDR3, the DNA is TGTGCCAGCAGCTCCTCGCACAGGAAAAACATTCAGTACTTC. Amino acids: CASSSSHRKNIQYF.